This T cell receptor beta chain was identified in a study of CD8+ T cells in alopecia areata. RNA was isolated and reverse transcribed to cDNA, the sequencing template. The repertoire was sequenced with immunoSEQ multiplex PCR; TCRdb's copy has only in-frame clones and lacks some. The repertoire holds 180,000 or so clones, with less than 75% as singletons. Deletions cut 2 bases from V and 5 bases from J, with 8 bases between. The CDR3 totals 13 residues. Germline V gene lookup returns CDR1 SGHDT and CDR2 YYEEEE. This sequence originates from a human donor with alopecia areata. The sequences come from CD8+ T cells sorted from blood, collected at week 0. V is TRBV5-6 and J is TRBJ1-3; no clear D. The CDR3 spells CASSFSDRNTIYF. CDR3 nucleotides: TGTGCCAGCAGCTTCAGCGACAGAAACACCATATATTTT.